The present TCR beta chain was sequenced within a study of T cells in narcolepsy. The sample holds a few counts of this clone. Its antigen is currently unknown. Whole-study results and caveats: Some memory CD4+ repertoires had no autoreactive clone sequences. Same-patient CSF and blood CD4+ T cell clonotypes included HCRT-specific and TRIB2-specific autoreactive ones. Autoreactive clonotypes reportedly recurred in blood of same and different patients, not controls.

Clones were sequenced by immunoSEQ multiplex PCR, and TCRdb holds only the in-frame ones, with some missing. The sample holds approximately 30,000 clones, 70% to 85% seen once. The germline gives CDR1 SGHRS, CDR2 YFSETQ. The length of the CDR3 is 15 residues. V was shortened by 4 bases and J by 4 bases, with 17 bases between the two germline ends. The chain uses TRBV5-1 and TRBJ1-2; D possibly corresponds to TRBD1 (5 bases). Sequenced input: CD45RA- memory CD4+ T cells from PBMCs. The TCR sequence derives from a human donor with narcolepsy. CDR3 bases: TGCGCCAGCAGCCCTGGAGGAGGGGCTCCCTATGGCTACACCTTC. Its translation: CASSPGGGAPYGYTF.